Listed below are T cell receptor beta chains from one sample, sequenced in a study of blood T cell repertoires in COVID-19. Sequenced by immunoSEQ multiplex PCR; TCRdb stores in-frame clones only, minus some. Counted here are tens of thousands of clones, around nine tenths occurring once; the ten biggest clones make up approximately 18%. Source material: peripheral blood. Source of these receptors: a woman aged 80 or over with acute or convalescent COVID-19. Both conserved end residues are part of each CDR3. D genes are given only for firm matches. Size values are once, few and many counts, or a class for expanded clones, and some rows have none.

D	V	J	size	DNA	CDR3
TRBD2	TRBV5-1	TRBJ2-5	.	TGCGCCAGCAGCACCGGACTAGCGGGGGGTCAAGAGACCCAGTACTTC	CASSTGLAGGQETQYF
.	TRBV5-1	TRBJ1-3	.	TGCGCCAGCAGCTCTAATGGGCTCTTCGGAAACACCATATATTTT	CASSSNGLFGNTIYF
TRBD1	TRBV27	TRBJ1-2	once	TGTGCCAGCAGTTTATCTGGGACAGGTTTTCCCTATGGCTACACCTTC	CASSLSGTGFPYGYTF
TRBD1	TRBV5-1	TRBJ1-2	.	TGCGCCAGCAGCGCCCGGGACAGGGTACTCTCGTATGGCTACACCTTC	CASSARDRVLSYGYTF
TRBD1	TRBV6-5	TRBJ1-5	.	TGTGCCAGCAGGACAGGGGGCCGCAATCAGCCCCAGCATTTT	CASRTGGRNQPQHF
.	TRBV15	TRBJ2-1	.	TGTGCCACCAGCAGAGATCGGCAGGGGGGTCATGAGCAGTTCTTC	CATSRDRQGGHEQFF
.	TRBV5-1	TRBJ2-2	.	TGCGCCAGCAGCTTGGCGGTTACCGGGGAGCTGTTTTTT	CASSLAVTGELFF
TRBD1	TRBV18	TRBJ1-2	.	TGTGCCAGCTCACCACGAATGTTGGGACAGCAACCCAACTATGGCTACACCTTC	CASSPRMLGQQPNYGYTF
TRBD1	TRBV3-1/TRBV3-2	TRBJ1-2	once	TGTGCCAGCAGCCTGACAGGGGGCGCCTCCGACTATGGCTACACCTTC	CASSLTGGASDYGYTF
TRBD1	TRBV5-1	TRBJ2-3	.	TGCGCCAGCAGCCGAGGGACAGGGGCCACAGATACGCAGTATTTT	CASSRGTGATDTQYF
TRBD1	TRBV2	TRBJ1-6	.	TGTGCCAGCAGCCTCCTTAGGGAGGGACAGGGAGAATTTAATTCACCCCTCCACTTT	CASSLLREGQGEFNSPLHF
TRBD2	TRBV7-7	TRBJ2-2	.	TGTGCTAGCAGCACTAGCGGGGGGGCGAGGAACACCGGGGAGCTGTTTTTT	CASSTSGGARNTGELFF
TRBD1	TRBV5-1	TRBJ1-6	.	TGCGCCAGCAGCGGGGGACAGAGCTCCTATAATTCACCCCTCCACTTT	CASSGGQSSYNSPLHF
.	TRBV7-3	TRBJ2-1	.	TGTGCCAGCAGCTTAATAGGGGGGACTACCTACAATGAGCAGTTCTTC	CASSLIGGTTYNEQFF
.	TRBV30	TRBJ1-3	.	TGTGCCTGGACATACTTGAGCTCTGGAAACACCATATATTTT	CAWTYLSSGNTIYF
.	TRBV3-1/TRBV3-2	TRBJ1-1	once	TGTGCCAGCAGCCTAACCCCCGGGAACACTGAAGCTTTCTTT	CASSLTPGNTEAFF
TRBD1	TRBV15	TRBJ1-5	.	TGTGCCACCAGCAGGGGAGACAGGGGAGGTCAGCCCCAGCATTTT	CATSRGDRGGQPQHF
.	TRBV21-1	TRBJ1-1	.	TGTGCCAGCAGCAAAAGCCCCAGACAACCCCAGGGGCAGGACACTGAAGCTTTCTTT	CASSKSPRQPQGQDTEAFF
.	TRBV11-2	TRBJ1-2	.	TGTGCCAGCAGACTTCTTCGACAGGCCTATGGCTACACCTTC	CASRLLRQAYGYTF
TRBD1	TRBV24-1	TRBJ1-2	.	TGTGCCACCTCAGGGGGCAATGGCTACACCTTC	CATSGGNGYTF
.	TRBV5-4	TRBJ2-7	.	TGTGCCAGCACTCGCCAGGGAGGCTACGAGCAGTACTTC	CASTRQGGYEQYF
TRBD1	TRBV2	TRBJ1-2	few	TGTGCCAGCGAAGGACAGGGAAACTATGGCTACACCTTC	CASEGQGNYGYTF
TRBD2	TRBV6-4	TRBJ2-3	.	TGTGCCAGCAGTCCTAGCGGGGGAGTACCAGATACGCAGTATTTT	CASSPSGGVPDTQYF
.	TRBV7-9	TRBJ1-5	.	TGTGCCAGCAGCTCCGAGCGTGTTCCTTATAGCAATCAGCCCCAGCATTTT	CASSSERVPYSNQPQHF
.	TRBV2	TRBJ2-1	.	TGTGCCAGCAGCGCCAGGGGAAATGAGCAGTTCTTC	CASSARGNEQFF
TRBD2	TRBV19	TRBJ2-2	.	TGTGCCAGTAGTATGGGCACGTCAACTAGCGGGGGATTCACCGGGGAGCTGTTTTTT	CASSMGTSTSGGFTGELFF
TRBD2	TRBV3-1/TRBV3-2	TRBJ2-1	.	TGTGCCAGCAGCCTCCCCACTAGCGGGGGGGGCAATGAGCAGTTCTTC	CASSLPTSGGGNEQFF
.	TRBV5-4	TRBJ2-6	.	TGTGCCAGCAGCTTGCCAGTCTCTGGGGCCAACGTCCTGACTTTC	CASSLPVSGANVLTF
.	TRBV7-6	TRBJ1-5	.	TGTGCCAGCAGCCCGATCGACAGAGGAAATCAGCCCCAGCATTTT	CASSPIDRGNQPQHF
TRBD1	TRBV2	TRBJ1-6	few	TGTGCCAGCGGTCGGGACAGGACCAATTCACCCCTCCACTTT	CASGRDRTNSPLHF
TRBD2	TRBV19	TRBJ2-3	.	TGTGCCAGTAGTGCCCGGACTAGCGGAACTAGCACAGATACGCAGTATTTT	CASSARTSGTSTDTQYF
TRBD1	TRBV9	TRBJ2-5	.	TGTGCCAGCAGCGTAGGGGGACAGCAAGAGACCCAGTACTTC	CASSVGGQQETQYF
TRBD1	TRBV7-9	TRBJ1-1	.	TGTGCCAGCAGGAAGACAGGGGGTGACACTGAAGCTTTCTTT	CASRKTGGDTEAFF
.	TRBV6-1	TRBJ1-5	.	TGTGCCAGCAGTGCACAAACAGGGAGCTCTAATCAGCCCCAGCATTTT	CASSAQTGSSNQPQHF
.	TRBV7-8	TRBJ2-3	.	TGTGCCAGCAGCTCCCTCACAGGACCTAATACGCAGTATTTT	CASSSLTGPNTQYF
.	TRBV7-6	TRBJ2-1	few	TGTGCCAGCAGCCCAGAGCCAGGCTTCTACAATGAGCAGTTCTTC	CASSPEPGFYNEQFF
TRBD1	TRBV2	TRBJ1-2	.	TGTGCCAGCAGCGACAGGGGGACCTATGGCTACACCTTC	CASSDRGTYGYTF
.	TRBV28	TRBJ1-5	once	TGTGCCAGCAGAATGGGGGGAAGCAATCAGCCCCAGCATTTT	CASRMGGSNQPQHF
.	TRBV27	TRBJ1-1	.	TGTGCCAGCAGTTCTCATAGGGAGACGGGGAACACTGAAGCTTTCTTT	CASSSHRETGNTEAFF
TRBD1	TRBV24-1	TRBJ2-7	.	TGTGCCACCAGTGCCGGACAGGGGAGATACGAGCAGTACTTC	CATSAGQGRYEQYF
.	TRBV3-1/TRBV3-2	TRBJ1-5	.	TGTGCCAGCAGCCCGAAGGGGGGCAATCAGCCCCAGCATTTT	CASSPKGGNQPQHF
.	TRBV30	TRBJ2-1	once	TGTGCCTGGAGTGGAGGCAGAGACTACAATGAGCAGTTCTTC	CAWSGGRDYNEQFF
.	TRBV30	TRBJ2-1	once	TGTGCCTGGAGTGTACTGGCGGGGTCCTACAATGAGCAGTTCTTC	CAWSVLAGSYNEQFF
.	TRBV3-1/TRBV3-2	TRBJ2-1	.	TGTGCCAGCAGTAAGCGGACTATCTCCTACAATGAGCAGTTCTTC	CASSKRTISYNEQFF
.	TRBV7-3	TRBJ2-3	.	TGTGCCAGCAGCCCCCCGACGGCGGGGGCGGATACGCAGTATTTT	CASSPPTAGADTQYF
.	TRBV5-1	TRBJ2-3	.	TGCGCCAGCAGTTTCGATCCGGGCCTCACGTGGGGCGTGTTAGATACGCAGTATTTT	CASSFDPGLTWGVLDTQYF
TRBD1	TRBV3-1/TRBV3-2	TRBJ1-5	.	TGTGCCAGCAGCCCAGGGGGTGCCCGTCAGCCCCAGCATTTT	CASSPGGARQPQHF